This T cell receptor (beta chain) was sequenced during a study of Graves' ophthalmopathy and Graves' hyperthyroidism. This clonotype was recorded a few times. Its antigen is still unknown. Germline lookup yields CDR1 SQVTM and CDR2 ANQGSEA. The CDR3 runs 16 residues. V dropped 0 bases and J dropped 6 bases, with 17 bases sitting between them. Whole-study findings and limits: Blood contained most expanded thyroid clonotypes exceeding 0.001 frequency.

RNA transcripts yielded amplified TCR beta CDR3 regions. After a first-round RT-PCR with HTBI primers, a second-round multiplex PCR was run. Via MiXCR, TCRdb re-called the multiplex PCR reads, giving one row per CDR3 protein. Altogether a few hundred thousand distinct CDR3 sequences are present, under 25% being singletons, with the ten largest covering under 55%. This receptor was identified in a woman in her fifties or sixties with Graves' ophthalmopathy. This chain joins TRBV29-1 and TRBJ2-2, with a weak D call TRBD2 (7 bases). The source material was peripheral blood. This CDR3 reads CSVEDLEGGGAGELFF. The CDR3 nucleotides are TGCAGCGTTGAAGATCTTGAGGGGGGGGGCGCCGGGGAGCTGTTTTTT.